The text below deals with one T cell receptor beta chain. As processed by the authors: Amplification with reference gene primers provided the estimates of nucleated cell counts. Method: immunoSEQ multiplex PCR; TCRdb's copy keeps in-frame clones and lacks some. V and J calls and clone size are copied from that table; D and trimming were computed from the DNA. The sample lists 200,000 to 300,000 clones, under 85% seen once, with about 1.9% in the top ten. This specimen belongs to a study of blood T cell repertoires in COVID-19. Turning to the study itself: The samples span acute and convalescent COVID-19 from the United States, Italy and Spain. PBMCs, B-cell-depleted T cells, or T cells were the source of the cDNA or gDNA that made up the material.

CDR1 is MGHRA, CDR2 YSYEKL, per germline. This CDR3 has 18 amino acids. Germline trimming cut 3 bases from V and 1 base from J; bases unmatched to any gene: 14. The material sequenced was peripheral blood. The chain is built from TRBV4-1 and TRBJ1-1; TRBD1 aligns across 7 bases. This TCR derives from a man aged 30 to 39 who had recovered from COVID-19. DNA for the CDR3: TGCGCCAGCAGCCAGAACCAACAGGGGACTTCCCAGAACACTGAAGCTTTCTTT. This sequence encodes CASSQNQQGTSQNTEAFF.